Sequencing of this TCR beta chain was carried out in a study of T cell clonotyping in hematopoietic cell transplantation (dated by TCRdb to the early 2020s). General notes on the study: The study collected some 150 blood samples from 30 to 40 consecutive transplant recipients and their related donors. Recruitment of patients was conducted between late 2015 and January 2017, and follow-up was continued until September 2020 or death. Study-level results and caveats: Inverse Simpson Index values from donors and from recipients before transplant predicted broader TCR repertoire diversity after transplant. A decrease in recipient TCR diversity was observed after transplant, and a progressive increase in pathologically expanded clonotypes was seen from day 30 to day 180. Just a small fraction of recipient repertoires overlapped with donor repertoires, and more than 97% appeared de novo at the given depth. The sample size was limited and the cells went unsorted, which meant the CD4 and CD8 repertoire contributions could not be told apart.

The immunoSEQ assay, a bias-controlled multiplex PCR with V- and J-specific primers, was used to amplify TCR beta CDR3 regions from genomic DNA. A second PCR step added a proprietary barcode and Illumina adapter sequences to the CDR3 amplicons. An Illumina MiSeq instrument was used for sequencing of the CDR3 libraries. As for the authors' bioinformatics: immunoSEQ Analyzer 3.0 was used for export and quality control, with R Bioconductor and Immunarch used for downstream analyses. Only productive rearrangements in the normalized downsampled data set were used to calculate repertoire metrics. Clonotypes larger than 5 templates in the normalized cohort were defined as pathologically expanded. The Inverse Simpson Index served as the measure of repertoire diversity. To capture all clonotypes, the CMV-specificity analyses were run on the non-normalized data set. In its TCRdb copy, this immuneACCESS table keeps in-frame sequences only and misses some clones. Where compared with another copy, unresolved V genes explain less than half of these, and the others have no known cause. For V, J and clone size, that table is used; D and trimming come from the DNA. The sample table holds 7,000 or so clones, of which about 91% were seen once. Together, the top ten hold roughly 5% of the sample.

From its cysteine to its phenylalanine, the CDR3 spans 13 amino acids. Only the CDR3 DNA stays, 39 bases, in frame from base 1. V and J are truncated by 5 bases and 5 bases respectively, leaving an intervening sequence of 9 bases. CDR1 SGHTA and CDR2 FQGNSA are derived from the germline V gene. For this clone: Its specific antigen is unknown. No quality values exist for individual bases; no much larger clone is one base distant.

The time point label, as the study defines it: 30 days after allo-HCT. Blood from recipients was drawn about 28 days before transplant and again at days 30, 100 and 180 after transplant. Nuclei Lysis Solution was used to extract genomic DNA from fresh or cryopreserved unfractionated peripheral blood mononuclear cells. The source was PBMCs, collected 30 days after allogeneic stem cell transplant. The clonotype comes from a female patient aged 50 to 65 who had an allogeneic stem cell transplant from an unrelated donor, so the T cells may come from the graft donor. Some clones in this sample may be carry-over from other donors' samples. The receptor chain draws on TRBV7-2 and TRBJ1-4, with the D segment identity uncertain. The nucleotide sequence reads TGTGCCAGCAGCGACCCCCCGAATGAAAAACTGTTTTTT. This sequence encodes CASSDPPNEKLFF.